This TCR beta chain was captured by sequencing in a study of T cells in tumors after PD-1 blockade. Overall study context: A subset received ongoing vismodegib 150 mg daily alongside anti-PD-1 therapy.

The CDR3 is made up of 17 amino acids. Germline CDR1 SNHLY, CDR2 FYNNEI. The J segment lost 4 bases and the V segment lost 2 bases, leaving 13 bases of the junction unmatched. Using immunoSEQ multiplex PCR, the repertoire was profiled, and TCRdb retains in-frame clones only, with some absent. The table records 20,000 to 25,000 clones, approximately 78% of them present only once. The sequences come from PBMCs, collected before anti-PD-1 treatment. This clonotype originated in a human donor with basal cell carcinoma. The gene calls are TRBV2 and TRBJ2-5; 7 positions match TRBD2. The chain's CDR3 is CASSETTGLGGGETQYF. In nucleotides, the CDR3 is TGTGCCAGCAGTGAAACGACCGGATTGGGGGGGGGAGAGACCCAGTACTTC.